This is a list of T cell receptor beta chains from one sample in a study of blood T cell repertoires in COVID-19. Measured with immunoSEQ multiplex PCR; TCRdb has only the in-frame clones, and not every one. The sample has tens of thousands of clones; 76% are singletons. The sequenced sample consisted of peripheral blood. These receptors all stem from a man aged 65-85 years with active or convalescent COVID-19. The CDR3 runs from the conserved cysteine through the conserved F or W. The order of the fields is D gene, clone size, J gene, CDR3 length, V gene, CDR3 protein, CDR3 DNA. The D gene is left open where the match is weak. Expanded clones get a size class; other rows say once, few or many, or leave the size out.

D: TRBD1; size: NA; J: TRBJ2-7; length: 16; V: TRBV4-1; CDR3: CASSPRREGARYEQYF; DNA: TGCGCCAGCAGCCCACGTAGAGAGGGGGCGAGGTACGAGCAGTACTTC
D: TRBD1; size: few; J: TRBJ1-1; length: 15; V: TRBV27; CDR3: CASSLSKTGATEAFF; DNA: TGTGCCAGCAGTTTAAGTAAGACAGGGGCCACTGAAGCTTTCTTT
D: TRBD1; size: NA; J: TRBJ1-2; length: 16; V: TRBV4-1; CDR3: CASSSPAGGISYGYTF; DNA: TGCGCCAGCAGCTCACCGGCAGGGGGGATCTCCTATGGCTACACCTTC
D: TRBD1; size: once; J: TRBJ1-2; length: 14; V: TRBV7-2; CDR3: CASSKDRGLNGYTF; DNA: TGTGCCAGCAGCAAGGACAGGGGTTTGAATGGCTACACCTTC
D: NA; size: once; J: TRBJ1-5; length: 12; V: TRBV29-1; CDR3: CSVGDGEGPQHF; DNA: TGCAGCGTTGGGGACGGGGAGGGGCCCCAGCATTTT
D: NA; size: once; J: TRBJ2-3; length: 13; V: TRBV11-3; CDR3: CASSLDQADTQYF; DNA: TGTGCCAGCAGCTTAGATCAGGCAGATACGCAGTATTTT
D: NA; size: NA; J: TRBJ2-5; length: 15; V: TRBV6-5; CDR3: CASSYGGGHEETQYF; DNA: TGTGCCAGCAGTTATGGCGGGGGCCATGAAGAGACCCAGTACTTC
D: TRBD2; size: NA; J: TRBJ2-2; length: 15; V: TRBV24-1; CDR3: CATSDALRGGRELFF; DNA: TGTGCCACCAGTGACGCTTTGCGGGGGGGCCGGGAGCTGTTTTTT
D: NA; size: NA; J: TRBJ2-7; length: 13; V: TRBV4-2; CDR3: CASSQDSSYEQYF; DNA: TGTGCCAGCAGCCAAGACAGCTCCTACGAGCAGTACTTC
D: NA; size: NA; J: TRBJ2-1; length: 14; V: TRBV14; CDR3: CASSQARSGSEQFF; DNA: TGTGCCAGCAGCCAAGCACGCAGCGGAAGTGAGCAGTTCTTC
D: NA; size: NA; J: TRBJ2-5; length: 14; V: TRBV18; CDR3: CASSPGQGGETQYF; DNA: TGTGCCAGCTCTCCTGGACAGGGAGGGGAGACCCAGTACTTC
D: TRBD1; size: NA; J: TRBJ1-4; length: 15; V: TRBV18; CDR3: CASSTDRGRHEKLFF; DNA: TGTGCCAGCTCAACTGACAGGGGGCGTCATGAAAAACTGTTTTTT
D: NA; size: NA; J: TRBJ1-6; length: 16; V: TRBV19; CDR3: CASSNSAGVTNSPLHF; DNA: TGTGCCAGTAGTAACTCTGCAGGCGTCACTAATTCACCCCTCCACTTT
D: NA; size: NA; J: TRBJ1-2; length: 12; V: TRBV6-5; CDR3: CASEPGRGGYTF; DNA: TGTGCCAGCGAGCCAGGGCGGGGTGGCTACACCTTC
D: TRBD2; size: NA; J: TRBJ2-1; length: 15; V: TRBV10-3; CDR3: CAIQSSGVSGNEQFF; DNA: TGTGCCATTCAATCTAGCGGGGTTAGTGGGAATGAGCAGTTCTTC
D: NA; size: NA; J: TRBJ1-5; length: 12; V: TRBV12-3/TRBV12-4; CDR3: CASRTWSQPQHF; DNA: TGTGCCAGCAGGACGTGGAGTCAGCCCCAGCATTTT
D: NA; size: NA; J: TRBJ2-7; length: 13; V: TRBV5-4; CDR3: CASSFSGIYEQYF; DNA: TGTGCCAGCAGCTTTTCGGGGATCTACGAGCAGTACTTC
D: TRBD1; size: NA; J: TRBJ2-3; length: 16; V: TRBV5-1; CDR3: CASSPEGGQGPDTQYF; DNA: TGCGCCAGCAGCCCTGAGGGGGGACAGGGGCCAGATACGCAGTATTTT
D: TRBD1; size: once; J: TRBJ1-5; length: 16; V: TRBV5-1; CDR3: CASSLGVDRDGQPQHF; DNA: TGCGCCAGCAGCTTGGGGGTAGACAGGGACGGACAGCCCCAGCATTTT
D: TRBD2; size: NA; J: TRBJ2-3; length: 16; V: TRBV4-2; CDR3: CASSPRGGPITDTQYF; DNA: TGTGCCAGCAGCCCACGGGGGGGGCCTATCACAGATACGCAGTATTTT
D: NA; size: few; J: TRBJ2-3; length: 13; V: TRBV6-5; CDR3: CASRRLNTDTQYF; DNA: TGTGCCAGCAGAAGACTGAACACAGATACGCAGTATTTT
D: NA; size: NA; J: TRBJ2-7; length: 13; V: TRBV24-1; CDR3: CATSEAAAYEQYF; DNA: TGTGCCACCAGTGAGGCGGCTGCCTACGAGCAGTACTTC
D: NA; size: once; J: TRBJ1-2; length: 15; V: TRBV6-1; CDR3: CASSEALVAGAGYTF; DNA: TGTGCCAGCAGTGAAGCCCTAGTAGCAGGGGCCGGCTACACCTTC
D: NA; size: NA; J: TRBJ2-7; length: 14; V: TRBV6-1; CDR3: CASSEAPGSYEQYF; DNA: TGTGCCAGCAGTGAAGCTCCGGGATCCTACGAGCAGTACTTC
D: TRBD2; size: NA; J: TRBJ2-1; length: 15; V: TRBV5-1; CDR3: CASSWTSGARNEQFF; DNA: TGCGCCAGCAGCTGGACTAGCGGGGCGAGGAATGAGCAGTTCTTC
D: TRBD1; size: NA; J: TRBJ1-2; length: 12; V: TRBV6-4; CDR3: CASKAGGGGYTF; DNA: TGTGCCAGCAAGGCAGGGGGAGGCGGCTACACCTTC
D: NA; size: NA; J: TRBJ1-1; length: 11; V: TRBV29-1; CDR3: CSVTGVTEAFF; DNA: TGCAGCGTCACCGGGGTCACTGAAGCTTTCTTT
D: NA; size: NA; J: TRBJ2-2; length: 12; V: TRBV12-3/TRBV12-4; CDR3: CASSGTTGELFF; DNA: TGTGCCAGCAGTGGGACTACCGGGGAGCTGTTTTTT
D: TRBD1; size: NA; J: TRBJ1-1; length: 14; V: TRBV27; CDR3: CASSWSGRGTEAFF; DNA: TGTGCCAGCAGTTGGTCGGGCAGGGGGACTGAAGCTTTCTTT
D: NA; size: NA; J: TRBJ1-2; length: 12; V: TRBV6-6; CDR3: CASGRGGDGYTF; DNA: TGTGCCAGCGGTAGGGGGGGAGATGGCTACACCTTC
D: NA; size: NA; J: TRBJ2-5; length: 13; V: TRBV9; CDR3: CASSVDRQETQYF; DNA: TGTGCCAGCAGCGTAGACAGGCAAGAGACCCAGTACTTC
D: NA; size: NA; J: TRBJ1-2; length: 13; V: TRBV30; CDR3: CAWSVQGAYGYTF; DNA: TGTGCCTGGAGTGTACAAGGGGCATATGGCTACACCTTC
D: TRBD1; size: NA; J: TRBJ2-3; length: 14; V: TRBV5-5; CDR3: CASSLTGSSQPQYF; DNA: TGTGCCAGCAGCCTGACAGGGTCGAGTCAGCCCCAGTATTTT
D: NA; size: NA; J: TRBJ1-2; length: 15; V: TRBV28; CDR3: CASSSLSREVNGYTF; DNA: TGTGCCAGCAGTTCCCTGAGCAGGGAGGTGAATGGCTACACCTTC
D: NA; size: NA; J: TRBJ1-1; length: 15; V: TRBV6-5; CDR3: CASSYSPRRNTEAFF; DNA: TGTGCCAGCAGTTACTCCCCCAGGCGCAACACTGAAGCTTTCTTT
D: TRBD1; size: NA; J: TRBJ2-1; length: 13; V: TRBV27; CDR3: CASSSHGQGGQFF; DNA: TGTGCCAGCAGTTCCCACGGACAGGGTGGGCAGTTCTTC
D: NA; size: NA; J: TRBJ1-6; length: 13; V: TRBV2; CDR3: CASSVGEFSPLHF; DNA: TGTGCCAGCAGTGTAGGGGAATTTTCACCCCTCCACTTT
D: TRBD1; size: NA; J: TRBJ2-1; length: 15; V: TRBV6-2/TRBV6-3; CDR3: CASSKTGGAGNEQFF; DNA: TGTGCCAGCAGTAAGACAGGGGGCGCCGGTAATGAGCAGTTCTTC
D: NA; size: NA; J: TRBJ1-2; length: 13; V: TRBV12-3/TRBV12-4; CDR3: CASSLGEDYGYTF; DNA: TGTGCCAGCAGTTTAGGGGAGGACTATGGCTACACCTTC
D: TRBD2; size: NA; J: TRBJ2-1; length: 14; V: TRBV4-2; CDR3: CASSHGLAGNEQFF; DNA: TGTGCCAGCAGCCACGGACTAGCGGGGAATGAGCAGTTCTTC
D: NA; size: NA; J: TRBJ1-1; length: 14; V: TRBV10-3; CDR3: CATSAVTGNTEAFF; DNA: TGTGCCACCTCTGCCGTAACAGGGAACACTGAAGCTTTCTTT
D: TRBD1; size: NA; J: TRBJ1-1; length: 21; V: TRBV19; CDR3: CASTILRVLWTGDGRKTEAFF; DNA: TGTGCCAGTACCATCCTTAGGGTCCTTTGGACAGGGGATGGCAGGAAAACTGAAGCTTTCTTT
D: NA; size: NA; J: TRBJ1-3; length: 15; V: TRBV2; CDR3: CASRQTAVSGNTIYF; DNA: TGTGCCAGCAGACAAACAGCCGTCTCTGGAAACACCATATATTTT
D: TRBD1; size: few; J: TRBJ1-6; length: 13; V: TRBV30; CDR3: CAWSGQGESPLHF; DNA: TGTGCCTGGAGCGGACAGGGAGAGTCACCCCTCCACTTT
D: NA; size: NA; J: TRBJ1-4; length: 12; V: TRBV30; CDR3: CASRGTNEKLFF; DNA: TGTGCCTCCAGGGGAACTAATGAAAAACTGTTTTTT
D: NA; size: few; J: TRBJ2-1; length: 14; V: TRBV7-9; CDR3: CASSLAQGRNEQFF; DNA: TGTGCCAGCAGCTTAGCGCAGGGAAGGAATGAGCAGTTCTTC
D: NA; size: NA; J: TRBJ1-2; length: 13; V: TRBV6-5; CDR3: CASQRGGGYGYTF; DNA: TGTGCCAGCCAACGGGGGGGAGGCTATGGCTACACCTTC
D: TRBD1; size: NA; J: TRBJ1-2; length: 12; V: TRBV2; CDR3: CAVRQGNYGYTF; DNA: TGTGCCGTTAGACAGGGGAACTATGGCTACACCTTC
D: NA; size: NA; J: TRBJ1-5; length: 13; V: TRBV12-3/TRBV12-4; CDR3: CASSFSRNQPQHF; DNA: TGTGCCAGCAGTTTTTCCCGGAATCAGCCCCAGCATTTT
D: NA; size: NA; J: TRBJ1-2; length: 12; V: TRBV24-1; CDR3: CATSDRVNGYTF; DNA: TGTGCCACCAGTGACAGGGTAAATGGCTACACCTTC
D: NA; size: NA; J: TRBJ1-5; length: 13; V: TRBV5-1; CDR3: CASSPGGAQPQHF; DNA: TGCGCCAGCAGCCCCGGCGGGGCTCAGCCCCAGCATTTT
D: NA; size: NA; J: TRBJ1-5; length: 13; V: TRBV2; CDR3: CASKRQLDQPQHF; DNA: TGTGCCAGCAAACGACAGCTCGATCAGCCCCAGCATTTT
D: TRBD1; size: NA; J: TRBJ1-6; length: 18; V: TRBV28; CDR3: CASSYDLGTGTWNSPLHF; DNA: TGTGCCAGCAGTTATGACCTAGGGACAGGGACTTGGAATTCACCCCTCCACTTT